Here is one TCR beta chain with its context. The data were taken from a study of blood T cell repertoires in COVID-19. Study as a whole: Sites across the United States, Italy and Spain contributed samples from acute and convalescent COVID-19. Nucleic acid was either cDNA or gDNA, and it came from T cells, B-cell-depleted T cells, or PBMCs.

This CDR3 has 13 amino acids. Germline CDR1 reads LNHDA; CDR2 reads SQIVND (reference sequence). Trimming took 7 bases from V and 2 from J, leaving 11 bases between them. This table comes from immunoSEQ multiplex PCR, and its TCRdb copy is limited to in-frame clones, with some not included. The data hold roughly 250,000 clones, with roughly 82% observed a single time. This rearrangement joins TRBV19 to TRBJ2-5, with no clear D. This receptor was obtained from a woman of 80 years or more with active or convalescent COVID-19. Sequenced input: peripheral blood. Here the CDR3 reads CASNDIRQETQYF. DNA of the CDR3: TGTGCCAGTAACGACATACGGCAAGAGACCCAGTACTTC.